Following are 10 T cell receptor beta chains from one sample sequenced in a study of identical twins. One entry per CDR3 protein results from TCRdb running MiXCR on the 5' RACE reads. Of 690,000 or so distinct CDR3 sequences detected, about 9.4% appear once; the ten largest clones hold roughly 0.97%. These same data were also listed under a study on yellow fever vaccine responses in identical twins.

Input material: PBMCs. The receptors originated from a woman between 18 and 29 years old in good health.

This clonotype was seen a few times. This sequence joins TRBV27 and TRBJ2-7, with 12 positions matching TRBD2. The CDR3 covers 14 residues. Germline V gene data show CDR1 as MNHEY and CDR2 as SMNVEV (reference sequence). V was clipped by 8 bases and J by 10 bases; unmatched bases: 12. The CDR3 bases are TGTGCCAGCGGAAGGGTTACTAGCGGGAGGTTCCAGTACTTC. Encoded protein: CASGRVTSGRFQYF.

This clonotype was seen more than once but under ten times. The chain has TRBV7-9 and TRBJ2-5, with 9 bases fitting TRBD1. Per germline, CDR1 SEHNR and CDR2 FQNEAQ (reference sequence). The trim removed 1 base at V and 5 bases at J, leaving 8 bases unmatched. The CDR3 runs 16 residues. CDR3 DNA sequence: TGTGCCAGCAGCTTAGATACAGGGGGCGCGTACGAGACCCAGTACTTC. Translating gives CASSLDTGGAYETQYF.

The chain joins TRBV20-1 to TRBJ2-4; TRBD2 might be the D (6 bases). The CDR3 has 16 amino acids. Between the trimmed V and J ends, which lost 0 bases and 0 bases, there was a span of 12 bases. Germline V gene lookup returns CDR1 DFQATT and CDR2 SNEGSKA (reference sequence). CDR3 in DNA: TGCAGTGCTAGAGATGTGAGGAGGGTAGCCAAAAACATTCAGTACTTC. It is translated as CSARDVRRVAKNIQYF.

This clonotype has at least ten counts. The chain recombines TRBV5-1 with TRBJ1-1; D unresolved. Germline assignment: CDR1 SGHRS and CDR2 YFSETQ. With 0 bases removed from V and 1 base from J, the gap between germline ends came to 4 bases. CDR3 length: 13 residues. CDR3 region: CASSLAQNTEAFF. The CDR3 coding sequence is TGCGCCAGCAGCTTGGCACAGAACACTGAAGCTTTCTTT.

This clonotype has only a few counts. The genes are TRBV7-9 and TRBJ2-1; D possibly matches TRBD1 or TRBD2 (6 bases each). Trimming took 1 base from V and 6 from J, leaving 13 bases between them. Germline V gives CDR1 SEHNR, CDR2 FQNEAQ (reference sequence). The CDR3 runs to 15 residues. The CDR3 region is CASSLGQGTPNEQFF. The CDR3 nucleotides are TGTGCCAGCAGCTTAGGCCAGGGGACTCCCAATGAGCAGTTCTTC.

The chain joins TRBV20-1 to TRBJ2-5, with D unresolved. V was pared by 0 bases and J by 4 bases, with 18 bases between. Germline-derived CDR1 and CDR2 are DFQATT and SNEGSKA (reference sequence). The CDR3 loop spans 16 amino acids. Here the CDR3 reads CSARDHLNSLSETQYF. In nucleotides, the CDR3 is TGCAGTGCTAGAGATCATCTGAATTCCCTTTCAGAGACCCAGTACTTC.

The V and J genes are TRBV7-9 and TRBJ2-7; D is unresolved. The V gene's germline CDR1 is SEHNR and CDR2 FQNEAQ (reference sequence). Trimming shortened V by 0 bases and J by 2 bases, and 11 bases separated the two germline ends. This CDR3 is built from 15 residues. The CDR3 DNA follows: TGTGCCAGCAGCTTAGCGCCCGGGTCCGCCTACGAGCAGTACTTC. Translated: CASSLAPGSAYEQYF.

At least ten counts were recorded for this clonotype. The chain combines TRBV28 with TRBJ2-1, with 11 bases that match TRBD2. CDR3 length: 16 residues. Germline trimming cut 7 bases from V and 4 bases from J; bases unmatched to any gene: 9. The V gene's germline CDR1 is MDHEN and CDR2 SYDVKM. The CDR3 sequence is CASTISGTSGYNEQFF. CDR3 bases: TGTGCCAGCACTATATCCGGGACTAGCGGTTACAATGAGCAGTTCTTC.

In this sample, this clonotype turned up a few times. J is TRBJ1-5 and V is TRBV6-2 or TRBV6-3; TRBD1 aligns across 7 bases. The germline CDR1 and CDR2 sequences are MNHEY and SVGEGT. Trimming at V came to 7 bases and at J to 3 bases, leaving 9 bases not matched to a gene. The CDR3 extends over 15 amino acids. CDR3 in DNA: TGTGCCAGCACCGAAACGGGACAGCTCAATCAGCCCCAGCATTTT. The encoded protein is CASTETGQLNQPQHF.

The chain has TRBV2 and TRBJ2-5, with D tentatively TRBD1 (5 bases). The ends were cut back, 8 bases at V and 1 base at J, with 11 bases in the middle. This CDR3 region has 13 residues. From germline, CDR1 is SNHLY and CDR2 FYNNEI. The CDR3 reads CASRQWSQETQYF. The DNA of the CDR3 is TGTGCCAGCCGACAGTGGTCCCAAGAGACCCAGTACTTC.